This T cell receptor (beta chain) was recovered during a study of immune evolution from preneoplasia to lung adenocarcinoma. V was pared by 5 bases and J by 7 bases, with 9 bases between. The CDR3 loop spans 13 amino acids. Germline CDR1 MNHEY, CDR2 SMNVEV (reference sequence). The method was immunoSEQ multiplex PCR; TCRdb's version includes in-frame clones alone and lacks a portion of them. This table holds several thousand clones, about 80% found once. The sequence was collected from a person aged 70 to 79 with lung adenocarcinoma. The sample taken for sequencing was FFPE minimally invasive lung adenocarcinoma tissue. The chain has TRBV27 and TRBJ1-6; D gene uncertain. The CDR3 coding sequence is TGTGCCAGCAGTCCATCCACGAATTCACCCCTCCACTTT. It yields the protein CASSPSTNSPLHF.